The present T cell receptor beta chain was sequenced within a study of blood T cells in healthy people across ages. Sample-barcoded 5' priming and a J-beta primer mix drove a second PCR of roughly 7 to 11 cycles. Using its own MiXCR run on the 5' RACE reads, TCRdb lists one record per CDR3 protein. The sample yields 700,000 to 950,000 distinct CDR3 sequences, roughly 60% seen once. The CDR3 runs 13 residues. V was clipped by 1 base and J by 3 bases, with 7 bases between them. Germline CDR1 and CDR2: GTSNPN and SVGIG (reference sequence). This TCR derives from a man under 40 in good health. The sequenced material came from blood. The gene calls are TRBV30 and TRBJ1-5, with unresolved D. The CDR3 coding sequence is TGTGCCTGGAGTGGGGGAGTCAATCAGCCCCAGCATTTT. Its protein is CAWSGGVNQPQHF.